This is a list of T cell receptor beta chains from one sample in a study of T cell responses to AZD1222 COVID-19 vaccine. Using immunoSEQ multiplex PCR, the repertoire was profiled, and TCRdb retains in-frame clones only, with some absent. The table records fewer than 110,000 clones, 86% of them present only once. The material was peripheral blood, obtained on day 0 of AZD1222 vaccination. Every receptor here comes from an adult in good health. CDR3s include the opening cysteine and the closing phenylalanine or tryptophan. The D gene is left open where the match is weak. Expanded clones are given a class, and other clones once, few, many or no size at all.

>TRBV11-2|few|TRBJ2-7|TRBD2
CASSSRLAGGATLSYEQYF
>TRBV6-1|-|TRBJ2-2|-
CASSGGQGYDTGELFF
>TRBV6-1|-|TRBJ2-4|-
CASSEDSWKNIQYF
>TRBV28|-|TRBJ1-3|TRBD1
CASSLGQAFSGNTIYF
>TRBV30|few|TRBJ2-5|-
CAWSSAPLPTQYF
>TRBV30|-|TRBJ1-1|TRBD1
CAWTKGQGNTEAFF
>TRBV10-1|-|TRBJ2-5|-
CASSDCPQETQYF
>TRBV9|-|TRBJ2-7|-
CASSVGLARYEQYF
>TRBV9|-|TRBJ1-2|-
CASSVSDGANYGYTF
>TRBV5-4|-|TRBJ2-1|-
CASSLVRTLGNEQFF